A selection of T cell receptor beta chains follows, all from one sample in a study of identical twins. TCRdb processed the 5' RACE reads anew with MiXCR; each CDR3 protein has one entry. Seen here are about 520,000 distinct CDR3 sequences, 20% to 25% observed once, and the top ten hold about 0.91%. The data were also submitted as part of a second study, on T cells expressing NK-cell markers.

Sequenced: CD4+ T cells sorted from blood. These TCRs come from a young woman in good health. Each CDR3 is given with its conserved first and last residue. Each record gives: CDR3 length, J gene, V gene, CDR3 protein.

CDR3 length: 12
J gene: TRBJ1-1
V gene: TRBV4-1
CDR3 protein: CASSPYQGGAFF

CDR3 length: 16
J gene: TRBJ1-1
V gene: TRBV5-1
CDR3 protein: CASSSGTVMMNTEAFF

CDR3 length: 16
J gene: TRBJ1-2
V gene: TRBV12-3/TRBV12-4
CDR3 protein: CASSLARTGANYGYTF

CDR3 length: 13
J gene: TRBJ1-2
V gene: TRBV12-3/TRBV12-4
CDR3 protein: CASSLWKNYGYTF

CDR3 length: 15
J gene: TRBJ1-5
V gene: TRBV5-1
CDR3 protein: CASSLEGQVSQPQHF

CDR3 length: 16
J gene: TRBJ2-2
V gene: TRBV29-1
CDR3 protein: CSVVQGADTRTGELFF

CDR3 length: 13
J gene: TRBJ2-3
V gene: TRBV12-3/TRBV12-4
CDR3 protein: CASSFSYSGTQYF

CDR3 length: 14
J gene: TRBJ1-2
V gene: TRBV10-3
CDR3 protein: CAISESGTDYGYTF

CDR3 length: 15
J gene: TRBJ2-7
V gene: TRBV12-3/TRBV12-4
CDR3 protein: CASSPWSQGVYEQYF

CDR3 length: 14
J gene: TRBJ2-5
V gene: TRBV20-1
CDR3 protein: CSARRPTAGETQYF

CDR3 length: 13
J gene: TRBJ2-1
V gene: TRBV12-3/TRBV12-4
CDR3 protein: CASVRSSNNEQFF

CDR3 length: 14
J gene: TRBJ2-1
V gene: TRBV6-5
CDR3 protein: CASSYEVSGLGEFF

CDR3 length: 14
J gene: TRBJ2-4
V gene: TRBV20-1
CDR3 protein: CSARESGPKNIQYF

CDR3 length: 12
J gene: TRBJ2-7
V gene: TRBV5-5
CDR3 protein: CAIGGQGGVQYF

CDR3 length: 13
J gene: TRBJ1-3
V gene: TRBV29-1
CDR3 protein: CSALTFSGNTIYF

CDR3 length: 12
J gene: TRBJ1-2
V gene: TRBV9
CDR3 protein: CASSVVMGGYTF

CDR3 length: 18
J gene: TRBJ1-6
V gene: TRBV27
CDR3 protein: CASTGDRERGTYNSPLHF

CDR3 length: 13
J gene: TRBJ2-7
V gene: TRBV12-3/TRBV12-4
CDR3 protein: CASTSGPTYEQYF

CDR3 length: 14
J gene: TRBJ2-7
V gene: TRBV29-1
CDR3 protein: CSVNGGGSSYEQYF

CDR3 length: 14
J gene: TRBJ2-4
V gene: TRBV6-1
CDR3 protein: CASNRAKAKNIQYF

CDR3 length: 13
J gene: TRBJ1-1
V gene: TRBV20-1
CDR3 protein: CSAPGQATTEAFF

CDR3 length: 12
J gene: TRBJ1-2
V gene: TRBV25-1
CDR3 protein: CASSQRFDGYTF

CDR3 length: 15
J gene: TRBJ1-6
V gene: TRBV20-1
CDR3 protein: CSARAGGQDRSPLHF

CDR3 length: 18
J gene: TRBJ2-1
V gene: TRBV11-1
CDR3 protein: CASSLTPHAGISYNEQFF

CDR3 length: 15
J gene: TRBJ2-2
V gene: TRBV4-3
CDR3 protein: CASSQALHITGELFF

CDR3 length: 17
J gene: TRBJ2-3
V gene: TRBV5-1
CDR3 protein: CASSDRTTLSNTDTQYF

CDR3 length: 12
J gene: TRBJ2-1
V gene: TRBV7-2
CDR3 protein: CASSLWDKGGFF

CDR3 length: 14
J gene: TRBJ1-1
V gene: TRBV27
CDR3 protein: CASGRDRGSTEAFF

CDR3 length: 14
J gene: TRBJ1-1
V gene: TRBV10-1
CDR3 protein: CASSDGGVTNKAFF

CDR3 length: 15
J gene: TRBJ2-3
V gene: TRBV5-6
CDR3 protein: CASSRIGGSTDTQYF

CDR3 length: 14
J gene: TRBJ2-1
V gene: TRBV11-2
CDR3 protein: CASNVGGGDGIRFF

CDR3 length: 16
J gene: TRBJ1-2
V gene: TRBV5-4
CDR3 protein: CASSHAGTGGKSGYTF

CDR3 length: 16
J gene: TRBJ2-1
V gene: TRBV9
CDR3 protein: CASSVYSGGAYNEQFF

CDR3 length: 10
J gene: TRBJ1-1
V gene: TRBV12-3/TRBV12-4
CDR3 protein: CASWRGEAFF

CDR3 length: 12
J gene: TRBJ1-1
V gene: TRBV20-1
CDR3 protein: CSASRPRTEAFF

CDR3 length: 12
J gene: TRBJ2-3
V gene: TRBV12-3/TRBV12-4
CDR3 protein: CASSQRGDTQYF

CDR3 length: 13
J gene: TRBJ2-1
V gene: TRBV2
CDR3 protein: CASSLRVYNEQFF

CDR3 length: 14
J gene: TRBJ1-1
V gene: TRBV5-1
CDR3 protein: CASSKDGMNTEAFF

CDR3 length: 18
J gene: TRBJ2-3
V gene: TRBV5-5
CDR3 protein: CASSSFPLFSGSTDTQYF

CDR3 length: 14
J gene: TRBJ1-2
V gene: TRBV10-3
CDR3 protein: CAISERYGSYGYTF

CDR3 length: 13
J gene: TRBJ2-5
V gene: TRBV12-5
CDR3 protein: CASGRQGGETQYF

CDR3 length: 14
J gene: TRBJ2-3
V gene: TRBV4-2
CDR3 protein: CASSQPGRTDTQYF

CDR3 length: 14
J gene: TRBJ1-2
V gene: TRBV7-9
CDR3 protein: CASSLKGLDPGYTF

CDR3 length: 12
J gene: TRBJ2-5
V gene: TRBV29-1
CDR3 protein: CSGLAGAETQYF

CDR3 length: 16
J gene: TRBJ2-5
V gene: TRBV9
CDR3 protein: CASSPRQGAFQETQYF

CDR3 length: 18
J gene: TRBJ2-1
V gene: TRBV5-6
CDR3 protein: CASSLARTFSGLHNEQFF

CDR3 length: 12
J gene: TRBJ1-2
V gene: TRBV20-1
CDR3 protein: CSASDRLYGYTF

CDR3 length: 18
J gene: TRBJ1-4
V gene: TRBV11-2
CDR3 protein: CASSSVQGSLVTNEKLFF

CDR3 length: 14
J gene: TRBJ2-5
V gene: TRBV12-3/TRBV12-4
CDR3 protein: CASSARKRGETQYF

CDR3 length: 16
J gene: TRBJ1-1
V gene: TRBV18
CDR3 protein: CASSRVGDPRGTEAFF

CDR3 length: 13
J gene: TRBJ2-7
V gene: TRBV10-3
CDR3 protein: CAIMRAGTYEQYF

CDR3 length: 15
J gene: TRBJ1-4
V gene: TRBV10-3
CDR3 protein: CAISESGQGIQKLFF

CDR3 length: 15
J gene: TRBJ2-1
V gene: TRBV15
CDR3 protein: CATSRRSGGPNEQFF

CDR3 length: 11
J gene: TRBJ2-1
V gene: TRBV5-1
CDR3 protein: CASSLGQGGAF